This TCR beta chain was sequenced for a study of identical twins. V lost 0 bases, J lost 0 bases, and 17 bases lay in between. This CDR3 contains 18 residues. CDR1 is LGHDT, CDR2 YNNKEL, per germline (reference sequence). TCRdb processed the 5' RACE reads anew with MiXCR; each CDR3 protein has one entry. The table shows around 650,000 distinct CDR3 sequences, with 7% to 7.5% occurring only once. These data are also associated with another study on yellow fever vaccine responses in identical twins.

The chain combines TRBV3-1 with TRBJ1-2; D uncertain. Sequenced sample: PBMCs. The clonotype originates from a young woman in good health. CDR3 bases: TGTGCCAGCAGCCAAGATCGGGAGCACTCGGAACCTAACTATGGCTACACCTTC. Translating it yields CASSQDREHSEPNYGYTF.